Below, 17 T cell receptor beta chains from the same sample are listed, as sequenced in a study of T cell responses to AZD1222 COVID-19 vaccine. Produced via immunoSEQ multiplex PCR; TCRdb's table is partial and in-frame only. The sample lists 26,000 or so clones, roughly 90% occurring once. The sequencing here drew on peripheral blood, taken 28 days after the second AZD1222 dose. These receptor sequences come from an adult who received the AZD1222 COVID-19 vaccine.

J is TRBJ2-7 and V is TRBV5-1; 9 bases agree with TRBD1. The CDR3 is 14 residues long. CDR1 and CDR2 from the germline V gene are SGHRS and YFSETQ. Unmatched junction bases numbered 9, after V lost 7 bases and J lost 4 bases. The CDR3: CASGSRDRVYEQYF. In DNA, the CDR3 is TGCGCCAGCGGATCCCGGGACAGGGTTTACGAGCAGTACTTC.

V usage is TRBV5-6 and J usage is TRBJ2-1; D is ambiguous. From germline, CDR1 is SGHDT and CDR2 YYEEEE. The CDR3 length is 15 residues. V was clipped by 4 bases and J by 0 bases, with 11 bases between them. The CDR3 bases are TGTGCCAGCAGCCCCCTTTCAGACTCCTACAATGAGCAGTTCTTC. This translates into CASSPLSDSYNEQFF.

In DNA, the CDR3 is TGTGCCAGTACCAGACAGGGAGAGAACGTCCTGACTTTC. Translating it yields CASTRQGENVLTF. This chain joins TRBV19 and TRBJ2-6, with TRBD1 matching over 7 bases. V dropped 7 bases and J dropped 10; count of bases not matched to a gene: 7. CDR1 LNHDA and CDR2 SQIVND come from the germline V gene (reference sequence). The length of the CDR3 is 13 residues.

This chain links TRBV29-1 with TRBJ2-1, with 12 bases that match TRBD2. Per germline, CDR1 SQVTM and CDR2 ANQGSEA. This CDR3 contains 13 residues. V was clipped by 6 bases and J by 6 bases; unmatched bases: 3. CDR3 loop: CSVSSGRANEQFF. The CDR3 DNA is TGCAGCGTCTCTAGCGGGAGGGCCAATGAGCAGTTCTTC.

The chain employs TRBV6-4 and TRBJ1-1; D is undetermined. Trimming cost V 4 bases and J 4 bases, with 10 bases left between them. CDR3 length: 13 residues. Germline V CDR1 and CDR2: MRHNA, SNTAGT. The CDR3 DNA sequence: TGTGCCAGCAGTGTCGAACCGCGCACTGAAGCTTTCTTT. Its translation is CASSVEPRTEAFF.

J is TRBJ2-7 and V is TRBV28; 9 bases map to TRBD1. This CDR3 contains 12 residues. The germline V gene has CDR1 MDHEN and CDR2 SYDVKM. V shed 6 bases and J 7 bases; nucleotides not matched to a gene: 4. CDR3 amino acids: CASRGDREEQYF. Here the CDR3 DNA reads TGTGCCAGCAGGGGGGACAGGGAAGAGCAGTACTTC.

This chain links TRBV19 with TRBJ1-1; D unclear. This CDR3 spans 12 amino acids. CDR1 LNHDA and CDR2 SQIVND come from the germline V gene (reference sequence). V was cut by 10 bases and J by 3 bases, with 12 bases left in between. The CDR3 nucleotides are TGTGCCACGTCCCCGAGGGACACTGAAGCTTTCTTT. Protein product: CATSPRDTEAFF. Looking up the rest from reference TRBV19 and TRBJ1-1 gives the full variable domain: DGGITQSPKYLFRKEGQNVTLSCEQNLNHDAMYWYRQDPGQGLRLIYYSQIVNDFQKGDIAEGYSVSREKKESFPLTVTSAQKNPTAFYLCATSPRDTEAFFGQGTRLTVV.

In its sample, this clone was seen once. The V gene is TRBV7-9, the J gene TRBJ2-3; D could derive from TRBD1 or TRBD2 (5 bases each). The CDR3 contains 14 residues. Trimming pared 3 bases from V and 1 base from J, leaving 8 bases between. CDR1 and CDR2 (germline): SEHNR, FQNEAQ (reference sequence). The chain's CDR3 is CASSLVGRTDTQYF. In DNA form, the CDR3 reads TGTGCCAGCAGCTTGGTGGGACGCACAGATACGCAGTATTTT.

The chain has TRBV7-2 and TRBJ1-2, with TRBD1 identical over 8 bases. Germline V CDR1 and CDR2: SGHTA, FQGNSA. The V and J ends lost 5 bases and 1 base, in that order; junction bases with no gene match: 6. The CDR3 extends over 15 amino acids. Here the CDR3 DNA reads TGTGCCAGCAGCCTCGGGGACAGGAATAACTATGGCTACACCTTC. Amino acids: CASSLGDRNNYGYTF.

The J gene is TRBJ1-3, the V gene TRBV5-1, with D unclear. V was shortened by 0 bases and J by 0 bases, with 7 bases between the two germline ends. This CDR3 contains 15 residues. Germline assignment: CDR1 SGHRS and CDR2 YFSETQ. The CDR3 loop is CASSLEGGSGNTIYF. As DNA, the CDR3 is TGCGCCAGCAGCTTGGAGGGTGGCTCTGGAAACACCATATATTTT.

CDR3 bases: TGTGCCACCCCTTCGGGTCAGCCCCAGCATTTT. Translating gives CATPSGQPQHF. V gene TRBV11-2 combines with J gene TRBJ1-5; D ambiguous. Germline V lookup: CDR1 SGHAT, CDR2 FQNNGV. There are 11 residues in the CDR3. Trimming took 10 bases from V and 6 from J, leaving 10 bases between them.

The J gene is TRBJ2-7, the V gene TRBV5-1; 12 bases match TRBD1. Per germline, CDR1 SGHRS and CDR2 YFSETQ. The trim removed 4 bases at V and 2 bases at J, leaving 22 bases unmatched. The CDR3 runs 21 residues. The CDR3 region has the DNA TGCGCCAGCAGCCCGACCGGGACAGGGGGCGGTTCAAAGCGGGCTGCCTACGAGCAGTACTTC. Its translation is CASSPTGTGGGSKRAAYEQYF.

The CDR3 DNA sequence: TGTGCCAGCAGCCCCTCGGGTCTGGGGGAGTGTCTAGCGGGCGGAGTAGGCACAGATACGCAGTATTTT. Translated: CASSPSGLGECLAGGVGTDTQYF. This rearrangement joins TRBV3-1 (or the pseudogene TRBV3-2) to TRBJ2-3; 8 nucleotides match TRBD2. This CDR3 has 23 residues. Trimming took 4 bases from V and 1 from J; bases not matched to a gene: 28. Germline values: CDR1 LGHDT, CDR2 YNNKEL (reference sequence).

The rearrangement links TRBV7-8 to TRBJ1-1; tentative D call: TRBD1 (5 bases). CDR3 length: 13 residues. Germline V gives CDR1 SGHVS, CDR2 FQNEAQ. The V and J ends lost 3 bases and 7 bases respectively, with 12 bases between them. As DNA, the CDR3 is TGTGCCAGCAGCTTGGGGGGAGACCTTGAAGCTTTCTTT. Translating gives CASSLGGDLEAFF.

CDR3 amino acids: CATSAPGTGIESEQYF. The CDR3 coding sequence is TGTGCCACCAGTGCCCCCGGGACAGGGATTGAAAGCGAGCAGTACTTC. This chain uses TRBV24-1 with TRBJ2-7; TRBD1 agrees at 9 bases. From germline, CDR1 is KGHDR and CDR2 SFDVKD. This CDR3 contains 16 residues. The trim removed 5 bases at V and 6 bases at J, leaving 13 bases unmatched.

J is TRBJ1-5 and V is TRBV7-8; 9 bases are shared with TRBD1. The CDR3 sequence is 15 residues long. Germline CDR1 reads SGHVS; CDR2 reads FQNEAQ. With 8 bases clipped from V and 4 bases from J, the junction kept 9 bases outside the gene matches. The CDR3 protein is CASSRQGGRNQPQHF. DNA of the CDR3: TGTGCCAGCTCTAGACAGGGGGGGAGGAATCAGCCCCAGCATTTT.

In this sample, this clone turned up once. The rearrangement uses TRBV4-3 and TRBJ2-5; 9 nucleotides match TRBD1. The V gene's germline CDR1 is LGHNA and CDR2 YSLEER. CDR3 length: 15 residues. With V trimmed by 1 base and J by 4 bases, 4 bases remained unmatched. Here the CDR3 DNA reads TGCGCCAGCAGCCAAGGGGGACAGGGCCCAGAGACCCAGTACTTC. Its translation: CASSQGGQGPETQYF.